The source of this TCR beta chain is a study of OX40 agonist ivuxolimab in advanced cancers. For the study at large: At 75% to 90% male, the cohort had a mean age of 60 years, ranging from 23 to 79.

Comments on this clone: The target antigen is unknown.

Overall study findings and caveats: Clonal expansion in partial responders at 0.1-3.0 mg/kg ranked among the lowest.

Libraries were prepared by immunoSEQ multiplex PCR; TCRdb keeps only in-frame clonotypes and omits some of them. Here the sample spans fewer than 65,000 clones, 75% to 90% being singletons. With baseline, cycle 4 day 1, and cycle 7 day 1 as timepoints, blood was sampled. V dropped 0 bases and J dropped 8 bases, with 7 bases sitting between them. CDR1 is MNHEY and CDR2 is SVGAGI in the germline V gene. The length of the CDR3 is 13 residues. The chain has TRBV6-5 and TRBJ1-4; D uncertain. The TCR originated in an adult with an advanced solid tumor such as melanoma, head and neck, liver or kidney cancer. Source: CD4+ or CD8+ T cells sorted from blood, taken in a trial of the OX40 agonist ivuxolimab. DNA for the CDR3: TGTGCCAGCAGTTACTCCTACGGGGAAAAACTGTTTTTT. Its translation is CASSYSYGEKLFF.